A single sample is the source of the 13 T cell receptor beta chains below, sequenced in a study of prognosis after radiotherapy for stage I lung cancer. Amplification of the TCR beta CDR3 (from genomic DNA) was done by two-round multiplex PCR. Primers targeting each individual TRBV and TRBJ gene were applied in first-round PCR. A single record per CDR3 protein comes from TCRdb applying MiXCR to the multiplex PCR reads. Of about 24,000 distinct CDR3 sequences listed, 35% to 40% were seen once; the top ten hold roughly 60%. The sample consisted of PBMCs, taken before or after stereotactic body radiation therapy (not recorded which). The receptors here all came from a donor over 45 with non-small cell lung cancer.

A note on this clonotype: A read error is the likely source, as a far larger clone sits one nucleotide away. This rearrangement joins TRBV6-5 to TRBJ2-1; tentative D call: TRBD2 (6 bases). CDR1 MNHEY and CDR2 SVGAGI come from the germline V gene. Deletions cut 4 bases from V and 10 bases from J, with 17 bases between. The CDR3 covers 14 residues. CDR3: CASSLKGLAREQFF. The CDR3, as DNA: TGTGCCAGCAGTTTGAAAGGGCTAGCGCGGGAGCAGTTCTTC.

This clonotype was counted between two and nine times. The rearrangement joins TRBV5-4 to TRBJ2-5, with TRBD1 matching over 8 bases. CDR3 length: 13 residues. The junction had 6 bases not matched to a gene; V was cut back by 5 bases and J by 6 bases. The V gene's germline CDR1 is SGHNT and CDR2 YYREEE (reference sequence). The DNA of the CDR3 is TGTGCCAGCAGTCAGGACAGGGCAAAGACCCAGTACTTC. Amino acids: CASSQDRAKTQYF.

Of note for this clonotype: No conserved phenylalanine or tryptophan is present at the end of the CDR3, so a read error is the likely explanation. The rearrangement joins TRBV11-2 to TRBJ2-5; 7 bases are shared with TRBD2. Germline V CDR1 and CDR2: SGHAT, FQNNGV. The length of the CDR3 is 14 residues. V gave up 6 bases and J gave up 2 bases; unmatched junction bases: 6. The CDR3 loop is CASSRKGGQETQYS. The CDR3 region has the DNA TGTGCCAGCAGTCGTAAGGGAGGGCAAGAGACCCAGTACTCC.

This clonotype has ten or more counts. V is TRBV5-1 and J is TRBJ1-1; D gene unclear. Germline CDR1 is SGHRS and CDR2 is YFSETQ. V was cut by 0 bases and J by 3 bases, with 15 bases left in between. CDR3 length: 16 amino acids. CDR3 in amino acids: CASSLDGSVLYTEAFF. CDR3 sequence (DNA): TGCGCCAGCAGCTTGGACGGGAGTGTGCTTTACACTGAAGCTTTCTTT. Full variable domain (rest looked up from reference TRBV5-1 and TRBJ1-1): KAGVTQTPRYLIKTRGQQVTLSCSPISGHRSVSWYQQTPGQGLQFLFEYFSETQRNKGNFPGRFSGRQFSNSRSEMNVSTLELGDSALYLCASSLDGSVLYTEAFFGQGTRLTVV.

This clonotype was recorded at least ten times. The genes are TRBV2 and TRBJ1-2; D unclear. CDR3 size: 13 residues. Germline V gene sequence: CDR1 SNHLY, CDR2 FYNNEI. Trimming cost V 7 bases and J 4 bases, with 13 bases left between them. CDR3 DNA sequence: TGTGCCAGCACGGAAGCGGCTATCTATGGCTACACCTTC. This translates into CASTEAAIYGYTF.

This clonotype has at least ten counts. The chain links TRBV10-3 to TRBJ1-6; TRBD1 aligns across 7 bases. Germline values: CDR1 ENHRY, CDR2 SYGVKD. The CDR3 has 13 amino acids. V lost 8 bases and J lost 7; bases outside the gene matches: 5. CDR3 nucleotide sequence: TGTGCCATCGGGGACAGCCAGAATTCACCCCTCCACTTT. This encodes CAIGDSQNSPLHF.

This clonotype was observed at least ten times. J is TRBJ1-1 and V is TRBV3-2; the table assigns TRBD1, which was not confirmed against the DNA. TRBV3-2 is a documented pseudogene. This CDR3 has 16 amino acids. For the CDR3, the DNA is TGTGCCAGCAGCCATGAGAACTGGACAGGGGGCACTGAAGCTTTCTTT. It yields the protein CASSHENWTGGTEAFF.

This clonotype was seen only once. The gene calls are TRBV12-3 or TRBV12-4 and TRBJ2-1; the D gene is possibly TRBD1 (6 bases). V dropped 2 bases and J dropped 1 base, with 18 bases sitting between them. The CDR3 is 18 amino acids. The CDR3 nucleotides are TGTGCCAGCAGTTTACTCCGGACAGTTACCCCATCCTACAATGAGCAGTTCTTC. Residues: CASSLLRTVTPSYNEQFF.

This clonotype appeared a few times. It may be a read error: a sequence one base away is much more abundant. The chain is built from TRBV2 and TRBJ1-4; D remains ambiguous. The CDR3 spans 13 residues. Per germline, CDR1 SNHLY and CDR2 FYNNEI. The DNA for the CDR3 is TGTGTCGGGAAGGCCGGCGGTAATGAAAAACTGTTTTTT. It yields the protein CVGKAGGNEKLFF.

This clonotype was picked up many times. The chain employs TRBV29-1 and TRBJ2-7; 8 bases fit TRBD2. CDR3 length: 13 residues. Trimming cost V 6 bases and J 2 bases; bases outside gene matches: 6. Germline V gene sequence: CDR1 SQVTM, CDR2 ANQGSEA. CDR3 sequence: CSVEIAGTYEQYF. CDR3 in DNA: TGCAGCGTGGAAATAGCGGGAACCTACGAGCAGTACTTC.

The table lists this clonotype with many counts. The J gene is TRBJ2-4, the V gene TRBV3-1, with 11 nucleotides matching TRBD1. V lost 3 bases to trimming and J lost 7 bases; unmatched junction nucleotides: 2. This CDR3 has 14 amino acids. The germline V gene encodes CDR1 LGHDT and CDR2 YNNKEL (reference sequence). The CDR3 DNA follows: TGTGCCAGCAGCCACGGACAGGGGGCGAACATTCAGTACTTC. Translation gives CASSHGQGANIQYF.

This clonotype was detected many times. V usage is TRBV15 and J usage is TRBJ1-4; D call uncertain. Trimming cost V 2 bases and J 3 bases, with 4 bases left between them. Germline CDR1 LNHNV, CDR2 YYDKDF (reference sequence). CDR3 length: 13 amino acids. In DNA, the CDR3 is TGTGCCACCAGCAGATCCCCTAATGAAAAACTGTTTTTT. Its translation is CATSRSPNEKLFF.

This clonotype came up many times. The rearrangement links TRBV11-3 to TRBJ2-5, with TRBD1 matching 7 bases. The trim removed 4 bases at V and 2 bases at J, leaving 7 bases unmatched. The germline V gene encodes CDR1 SGHNT and CDR2 YENEEA. The CDR3 contains 15 residues. The DNA of the CDR3 is TGTGCCAGCAGCTACTTTCAGGACAGGCAAGAGACCCAGTACTTC. As protein: CASSYFQDRQETQYF.